This T cell receptor beta chain was retrieved from a study of blood T cells in healthy people across ages. Notes on the study in general: Long-lived donors had more naive CD4+ cells and higher diversity than aged donors.

A few counts support this clonotype. What it binds is not known. A J-beta primer mix and a sample-barcoded 5' primer were used in a second PCR of about 7 to 12 cycles. All samples gave at least 2.5 million CDR3-containing paired-end reads. Via MiXCR, TCRdb re-called the 5' RACE reads, giving one row per CDR3 protein. The table records approximately 800,000 distinct CDR3 sequences, roughly 64% of them present only once. Germline values: CDR1 ENHRY, CDR2 SYGVKD. The CDR3 is 16 amino acids. V was pared by 6 bases and J by 3 bases, with 10 bases of the junction left unmatched. Sequenced material: blood. This rearrangement joins TRBV10-3 to TRBJ2-5, with 10 bases lining up with TRBD2. The receptor was isolated from a man in his thirties or forties in good health. The CDR3 DNA reads TGTGCCATCAGGGATTCTCTAGCGGGAGTTGAAGAGACCCAGTACTTC. As protein: CAIRDSLAGVEETQYF.